This T cell receptor beta chain derives from a study of T cells after yellow fever vaccination (dated by TCRdb to between 2019 and 2020). With respect to the entire study: The SMART-Seq v4 Ultra Low Input RNA kit was used to prepare libraries from fractions with low cell numbers. To track T-cell clones before and after primary and booster YFV17D yellow fever vaccination, bulk TCR alpha and beta repertoires were sequenced longitudinally. Two healthy male donors made up the cohort, one aged 18 to 30 years and the other aged 30 to 40 years. Blood was drawn at multiple timepoints before and after primary and secondary immunization, with bulk PBMC replicates and cell subsets isolated.

Worth noting for this clonotype: Its antigen target is currently unknown. Base qualities are not recorded, but no much larger clone differs from it by a single base.

General conclusions and limits of the study: A small fraction of clonotypes appeared in both the CD4 and CD8 compartments, likely as a result of convergent recombination. Compared with the primary T-cell response, the secondary T-cell response was faster but weaker, reaching its peak on day 5 rather than on day 15. FACS-sorted repertoires could contain abundant contaminating clonotypes from the bulk population, so computational filtering was required. The study included only a couple of donors, which limits how far the findings can be generalized. After the booster, most clones that had expanded after primary vaccination were detected again (around 96% of CD4 and roughly nine tenths of CD8), suggesting broad maintenance of memory.

Synthesis of TCR cDNA relied on 5'RACE template switching, a step that introduced a universal primer site along with unique molecular identifiers. Priming of cDNA synthesis was performed from both the TCR alpha and TCR beta constant segments. Libraries were amplified in two PCR steps, with sample barcodes and sequencing adapters added in the second step. Sequencing of the libraries was done on either Illumina HiSeq 2500 (2x100 bp) or NovaSeq (2x150 bp). From the authors' description of their analysis: MIGEC handled demultiplexing of reads and collapsing into UMI consensus sequences, while MiXCR performed V(D)J alignment. Vaccine-responding clonotypes were defined with edgeR using replicate PBMC samples, requiring FDR below 0.01 and a log2 fold change above 5 up to day 15. Each bulk clonotype was labeled CD4 or CD8 based on which sequenced repertoire, CD4 or CD8, contained the clonotype at higher abundance. The public reads were reprocessed in TCRdb via fastp at Q25 and MiXCR, keeping in-frame beta chains. Rows with one shared CDR3 protein collapse into an entry with the most common genes and DNA. The V and J calls follow TCRdb's processing rather than the paper's. The sample includes 450,000 to 550,000 distinct CDR3 sequences, with less than 20% observed a single time. The top ten hold 14% of the sample.

This specimen's treatment or condition label, per the study, means: live attenuated yellow fever vaccine strain. At every blood-draw timepoint, two biological replicates of bulk PBMCs were collected. A standard Ficoll-Paque protocol was used to isolate PBMCs from peripheral blood. TriZol was used to extract RNA from bulk PBMCs, from CD4 and CD8 fractions, and from dextramer-positive and dextramer-negative fractions. The CDR3 covers 15 residues, taking in both the cysteine and the phenylalanine. CDR3 DNA only is kept here, 45 bases in frame from base 1. CDR1 and CDR2, per the germline V gene, are MNHEY and SVGAGI. At the junction V is shortened by 8 bases and J by 3 bases, with 20 bases in between.

The source of this sequence is a man between 25 and 39 years old who received the YFV17D yellow fever vaccine. This material consisted of PBMCs, taken 15 days after the yellow fever booster vaccination. The rearrangement combines TRBV6-5 with TRBJ2-7; no D gene call is confident. Here the CDR3 is given as CASSLELGQGYEQYF. Read as DNA, the sequence is TGTGCCAGCTCACTCGAACTCGGGCAAGGCTACGAGCAGTACTTC.